This TCR beta chain was captured in a study of OX40 agonist ivuxolimab in advanced cancers. On the study more broadly: Allowance was made for prior anti-PD-1, anti-PD-L1 or anti-CTLA-4 therapy, and roughly 40% had some. General study findings and limits: The antigen specificity of the peripheral T cells (those that were expanded) was not determined.

Measured with immunoSEQ multiplex PCR; TCRdb has only the in-frame clones, and not every one. The top ten clones hold just over 65% of a sample with more than 15,000 clones, approximately 91% of them seen once. CDR3 length: 15 amino acids. In germline, CDR1 is LGHNA, CDR2 YSLEER. This clone was recorded once. What it recognizes is unknown. At one end the junction does not follow the germline gene, possibly because of a read error. The sequences come from CD4+ or CD8+ T cells sorted from blood, collected in a trial of the OX40 agonist ivuxolimab. The chain joins TRBV4-3 to TRBJ2-7; 13 nucleotides match TRBD2. The sequence came from an adult with an advanced solid tumor such as melanoma, head and neck, liver or kidney cancer. For the CDR3, the DNA is TGCGCCAGCAGCCAAACTAGCGGGGGGGTATACGCGCAGTACTTC. It specifies CASSQTSGGVYAQYF.